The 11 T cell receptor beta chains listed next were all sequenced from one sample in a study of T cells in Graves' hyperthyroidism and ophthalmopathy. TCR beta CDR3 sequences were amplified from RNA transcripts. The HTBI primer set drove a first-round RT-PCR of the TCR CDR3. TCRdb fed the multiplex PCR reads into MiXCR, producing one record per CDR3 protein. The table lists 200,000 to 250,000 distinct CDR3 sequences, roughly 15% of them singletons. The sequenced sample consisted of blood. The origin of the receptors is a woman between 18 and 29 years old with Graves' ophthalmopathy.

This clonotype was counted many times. DNA for the CDR3: TGTGCCAGTAACACTTCTGGACGTGTCCGAGTGAATGAGCAGTTCTTC. Amino acid sequence: CASNTSGRVRVNEQFF. The chain has TRBV19 and TRBJ2-1, with D unclear. The CDR3 runs 16 residues. V was cut by 7 bases and J by 7 bases, with 23 bases left in between. The germline V gene has CDR1 LNHDA and CDR2 SQIVND (reference sequence).

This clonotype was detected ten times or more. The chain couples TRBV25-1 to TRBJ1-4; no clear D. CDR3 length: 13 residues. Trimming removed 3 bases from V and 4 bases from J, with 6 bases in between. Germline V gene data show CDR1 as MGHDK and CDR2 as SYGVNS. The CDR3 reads CASSDALNEKLFF. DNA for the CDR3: TGTGCCAGCAGTGACGCTCTTAATGAAAAACTGTTTTTT.

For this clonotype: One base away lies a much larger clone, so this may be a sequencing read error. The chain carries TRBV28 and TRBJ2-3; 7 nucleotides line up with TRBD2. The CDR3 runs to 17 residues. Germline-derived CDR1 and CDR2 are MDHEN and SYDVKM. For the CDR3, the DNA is TGTGCCAGCTGTTTAAACCGGCTAGCGGACAACACAGATACGCAGTATTTT. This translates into CASCLNRLADNTDTQYF.

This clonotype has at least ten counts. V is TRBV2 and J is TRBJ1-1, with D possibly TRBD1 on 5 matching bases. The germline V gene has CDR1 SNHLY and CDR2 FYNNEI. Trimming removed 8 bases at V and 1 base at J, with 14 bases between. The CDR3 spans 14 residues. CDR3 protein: CASRTLGQNTEAFF. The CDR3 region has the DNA TGTGCCAGCCGAACACTAGGACAGAACACTGAAGCTTTCTTT.

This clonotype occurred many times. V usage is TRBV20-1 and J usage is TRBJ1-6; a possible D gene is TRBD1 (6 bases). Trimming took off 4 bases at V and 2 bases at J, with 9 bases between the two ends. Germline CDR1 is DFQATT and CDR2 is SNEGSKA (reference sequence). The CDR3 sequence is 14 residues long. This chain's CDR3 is CSAKDRPYNSPLHF. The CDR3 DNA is TGCAGTGCTAAGGACAGACCCTATAATTCACCCCTCCACTTT.

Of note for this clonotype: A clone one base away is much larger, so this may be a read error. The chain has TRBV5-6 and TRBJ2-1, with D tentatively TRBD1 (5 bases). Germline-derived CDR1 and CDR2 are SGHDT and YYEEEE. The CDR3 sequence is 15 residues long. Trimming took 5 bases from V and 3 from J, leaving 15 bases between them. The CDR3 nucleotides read TGTGCCAGCAGGCCCACAGGAAACCACTACAATGAGCAGTTCTTC. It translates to CASRPTGNHYNEQFF. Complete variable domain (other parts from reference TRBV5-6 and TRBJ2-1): DAGVTQSPTHLIKTRGQQVTLRCSPKSGHDTVSWYQQALGQGPQFIFQYYEEEERQRGNFPDRFSGHQFPNYSSELNVNALLLGDSALYLCASRPTGNHYNEQFFGPGTRLTVL.

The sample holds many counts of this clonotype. The CDR3 region is CASSQSGRYGYTF. CDR3 DNA sequence: TGTGCCAGCAGCCAATCAGGGAGGTATGGCTACACCTTC. The rearrangement uses TRBV3-1 and TRBJ1-2; D is perhaps TRBD1 (5 bases). V dropped 2 bases and J dropped 5 bases, with 9 bases sitting between them. Germline loops: CDR1 LGHDT, CDR2 YNNKEL (reference sequence). The CDR3 sequence is 13 residues long. The entire variable domain, with the rest obtained from reference TRBV3-1 and TRBJ1-2, is as follows: DTAVSQTPKYLVTQMGNDKSIKCEQNLGHDTMYWYKQDSKKFLKIMFSYNNKELIINETVPNRFSPKSPDKAHLNLHINSLELGDSAVYFCASSQSGRYGYTFGSGTRLTVV.

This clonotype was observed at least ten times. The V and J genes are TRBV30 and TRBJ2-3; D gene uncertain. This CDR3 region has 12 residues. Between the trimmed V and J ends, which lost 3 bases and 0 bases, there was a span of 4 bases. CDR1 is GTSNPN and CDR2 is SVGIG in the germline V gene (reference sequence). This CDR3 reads CAWRWSTDTQYF. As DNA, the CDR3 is TGTGCCTGGAGGTGGAGCACAGATACGCAGTATTTT.

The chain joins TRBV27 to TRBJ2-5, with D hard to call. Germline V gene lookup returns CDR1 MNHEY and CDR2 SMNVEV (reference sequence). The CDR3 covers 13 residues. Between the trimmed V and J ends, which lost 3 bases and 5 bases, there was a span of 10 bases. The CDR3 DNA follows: TGTGCCAGCAGTTTTGCGGAGATGGAGACCCAGTACTTC. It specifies CASSFAEMETQYF.

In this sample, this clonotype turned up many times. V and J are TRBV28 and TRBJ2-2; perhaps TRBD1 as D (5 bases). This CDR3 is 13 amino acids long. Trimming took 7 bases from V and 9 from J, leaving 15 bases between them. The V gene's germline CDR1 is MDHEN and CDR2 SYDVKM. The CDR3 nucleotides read TGTGCCAGCACTCGTAGGGGTTCGCGGGAGCTGTTTTTT. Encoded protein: CASTRRGSRELFF.

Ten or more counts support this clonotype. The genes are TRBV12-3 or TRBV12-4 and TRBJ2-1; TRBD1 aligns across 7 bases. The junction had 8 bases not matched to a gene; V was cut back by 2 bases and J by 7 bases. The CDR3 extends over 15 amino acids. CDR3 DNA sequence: TGTGCCAGCAGTTTAACCTCGACAGGGACAAATGAGCAGTTCTTC. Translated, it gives CASSLTSTGTNEQFF.